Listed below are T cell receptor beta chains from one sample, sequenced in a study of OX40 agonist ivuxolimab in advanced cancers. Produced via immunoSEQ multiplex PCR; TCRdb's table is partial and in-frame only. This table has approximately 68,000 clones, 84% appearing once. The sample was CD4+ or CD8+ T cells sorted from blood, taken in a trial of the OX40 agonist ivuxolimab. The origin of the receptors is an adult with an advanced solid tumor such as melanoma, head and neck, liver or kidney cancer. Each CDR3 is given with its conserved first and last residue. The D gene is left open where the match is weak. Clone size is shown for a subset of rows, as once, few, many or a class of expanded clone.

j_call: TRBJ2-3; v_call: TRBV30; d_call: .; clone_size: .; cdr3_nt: TGTGCCTGGAGTGCCCCCGTGCCCTCCCGCACAGATACGCAGTATTTT; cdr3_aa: CAWSAPVPSRTDTQYF
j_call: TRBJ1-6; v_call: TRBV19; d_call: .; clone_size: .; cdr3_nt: TGTGCCAGTATGTCTTTACAGGGCGGTTCACCCCTCCACTTT; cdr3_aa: CASMSLQGGSPLHF
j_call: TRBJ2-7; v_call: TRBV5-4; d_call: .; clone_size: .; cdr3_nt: TGTGCCAGCAGCTTGGGTTCAATGGGGACGCAAGCTTTGGAGCAGTACTTC; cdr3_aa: CASSLGSMGTQALEQYF
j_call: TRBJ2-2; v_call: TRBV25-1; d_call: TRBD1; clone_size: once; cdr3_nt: TGTGCCAGCAGCGGACAGGAGAACACCGGGGAGCTGTTTTTT; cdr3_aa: CASSGQENTGELFF
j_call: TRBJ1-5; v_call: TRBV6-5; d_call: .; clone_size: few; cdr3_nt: TGTGCCAGCAGCCCAGGGTTTTACGATCAGCCCCAGCATTTT; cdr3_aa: CASSPGFYDQPQHF
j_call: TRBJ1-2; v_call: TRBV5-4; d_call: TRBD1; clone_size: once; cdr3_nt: TGTGCCAGCAGCCCCGGACAGGGTAGCTATGGCTACACCTTC; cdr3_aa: CASSPGQGSYGYTF
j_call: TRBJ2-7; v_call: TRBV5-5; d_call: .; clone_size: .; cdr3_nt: TGTGCCAGCAGCTTGGAAGATTCCTACGAGCAGTACTTC; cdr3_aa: CASSLEDSYEQYF
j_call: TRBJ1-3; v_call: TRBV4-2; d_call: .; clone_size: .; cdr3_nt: TGTGCCAGCAGCCAAGACGCGAACTCTGGAAACACCATATATTTT; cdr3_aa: CASSQDANSGNTIYF
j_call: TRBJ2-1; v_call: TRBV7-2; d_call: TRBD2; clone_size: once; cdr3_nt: TGTGCCAGCAGCTTTAGCGGGAGAGGGTATGAGCAGTTCTTC; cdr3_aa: CASSFSGRGYEQFF
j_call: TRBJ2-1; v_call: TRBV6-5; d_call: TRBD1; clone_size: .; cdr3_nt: TGTGCCAGCAGTTCCCGCCCCGGGACAGTATACAATGAGCAGTTCTTC; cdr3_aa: CASSSRPGTVYNEQFF
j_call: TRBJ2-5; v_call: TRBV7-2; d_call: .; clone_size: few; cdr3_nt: TGTGCCAGCAGCTTCGGCCAGCAACAAGAGACCCAGTACTTC; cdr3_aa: CASSFGQQQETQYF
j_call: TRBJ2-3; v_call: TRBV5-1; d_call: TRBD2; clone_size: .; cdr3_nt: TGCGCCAGCAGATATAGCGGGAGCACAGATACGCAGTATTTT; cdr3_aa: CASRYSGSTDTQYF
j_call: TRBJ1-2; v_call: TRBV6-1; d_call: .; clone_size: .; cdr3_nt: TGTGCCAGCACCAGGCAGGGGATAAGCTATGGCTACACCTTC; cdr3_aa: CASTRQGISYGYTF
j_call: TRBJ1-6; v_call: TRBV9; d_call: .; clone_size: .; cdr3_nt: TGTGCCAGCAGCCCAGACCCATCAGGAGATTCACCCCTCCACTTT; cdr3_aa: CASSPDPSGDSPLHF
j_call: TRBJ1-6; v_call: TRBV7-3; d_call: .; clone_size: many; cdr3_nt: TGTGCCAGCAGCAAAGGGGGGTTTGGCTCACCCCTCCACTTT; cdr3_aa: CASSKGGFGSPLHF
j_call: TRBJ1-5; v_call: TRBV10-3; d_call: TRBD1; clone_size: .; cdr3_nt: TGTGCCATCAGTCCGGACAGGGGTGATCAGCCCCAGCATTTT; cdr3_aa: CAISPDRGDQPQHF
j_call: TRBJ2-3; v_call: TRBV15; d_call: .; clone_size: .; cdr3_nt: TGTGCAGGAGCGGAAACTAGCACAGATACGCAGTATTTT; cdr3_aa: CAGAETSTDTQYF
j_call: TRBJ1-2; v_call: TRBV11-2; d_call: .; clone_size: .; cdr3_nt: TGTGCCAGCAGCTTAGATGTCTACATCGTTGAGGGCTACACCTTC; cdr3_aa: CASSLDVYIVEGYTF
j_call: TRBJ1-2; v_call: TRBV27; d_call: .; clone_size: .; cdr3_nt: TGTGCCAGCAGTTTAAACGTTGAAAGTCGGTACACCTTC; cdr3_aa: CASSLNVESRYTF
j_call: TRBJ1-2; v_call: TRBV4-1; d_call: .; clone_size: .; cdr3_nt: TGCGCCAGCAGCCAAGATGAGGGGGTAGGCGGCTACACCTTC; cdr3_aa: CASSQDEGVGGYTF
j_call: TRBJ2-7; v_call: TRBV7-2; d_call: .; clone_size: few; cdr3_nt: TGTGCCAGCAGCTTACGGGGATACGAGCAGTACTTC; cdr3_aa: CASSLRGYEQYF
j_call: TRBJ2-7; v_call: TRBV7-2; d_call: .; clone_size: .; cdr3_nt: TGTGCCAGCAGCTTAGGGACTCCCCTTATACCGTACGAGCAGTACTTC; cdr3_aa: CASSLGTPLIPYEQYF
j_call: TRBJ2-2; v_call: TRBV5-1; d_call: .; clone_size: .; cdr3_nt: TGCGCCAGCAGCTTGCAGGCTAACACCGGGGAGCTGTTTTTT; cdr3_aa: CASSLQANTGELFF
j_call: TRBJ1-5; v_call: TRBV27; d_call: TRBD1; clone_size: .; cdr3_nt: TGTGCCAGCAGGGGCCGGGACAGGGTCCCTTATAGCAATCAGCCCCAGCATTTT; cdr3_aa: CASRGRDRVPYSNQPQHF
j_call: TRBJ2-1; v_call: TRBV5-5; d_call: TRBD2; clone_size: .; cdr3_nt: TGTGCCAGCAGCTTGTCTTTGTGGGAGGGCCTTAATGAGCAGTTCTTC; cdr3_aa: CASSLSLWEGLNEQFF
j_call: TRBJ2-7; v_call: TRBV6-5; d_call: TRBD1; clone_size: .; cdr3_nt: TGTGCCAGCGGTGCAGGGGGAAACGAGCAGTACTTC; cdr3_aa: CASGAGGNEQYF
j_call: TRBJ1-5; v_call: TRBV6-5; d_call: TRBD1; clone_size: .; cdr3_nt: TGTGCCAGCAGTAGAGACAGGGGTGGCAATCAGCCCCAGCATTTT; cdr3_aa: CASSRDRGGNQPQHF
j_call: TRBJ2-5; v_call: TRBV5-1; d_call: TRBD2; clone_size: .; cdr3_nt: TGCGCCAGCAGCTTGGATTATACGGCTAGCGGGAAAGAGACCCAGTACTTC; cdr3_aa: CASSLDYTASGKETQYF
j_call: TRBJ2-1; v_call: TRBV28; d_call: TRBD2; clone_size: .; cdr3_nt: TGTGCCAGCAGTTACCTCAAAGGCCACGGCGGGAGCCTGTTCTTC; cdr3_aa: CASSYLKGHGGSLFF
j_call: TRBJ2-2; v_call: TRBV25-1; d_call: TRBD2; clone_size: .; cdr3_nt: TGTGCCAGCAGGGGACCCGGGAGGGACACCGGGGAGCTGTTTTTT; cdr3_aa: CASRGPGRDTGELFF
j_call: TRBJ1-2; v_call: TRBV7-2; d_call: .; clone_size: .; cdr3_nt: TGTGCCAGCAGCTTGGGACCGAACTATGGCTACACCTTC; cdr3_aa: CASSLGPNYGYTF
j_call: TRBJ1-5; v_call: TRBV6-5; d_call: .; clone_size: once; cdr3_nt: TGTGCCAGCAGGCCCATTTTAATGGGGAATCAGCCCCAGCATTTT; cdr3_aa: CASRPILMGNQPQHF
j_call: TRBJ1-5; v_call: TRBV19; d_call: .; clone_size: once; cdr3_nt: TGTGCCAGTAGTATAAAGGGGTTACAGCCCCAGCATTTT; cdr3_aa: CASSIKGLQPQHF
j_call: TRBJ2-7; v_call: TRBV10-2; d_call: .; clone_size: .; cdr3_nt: TGCGCCAGCTCTAGGGGTGCGGCCAACTACGAGCAGTACTTC; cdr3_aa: CASSRGAANYEQYF
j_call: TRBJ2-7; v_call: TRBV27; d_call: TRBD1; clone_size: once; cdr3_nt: TGTGCCACCGGCTCCCCGGACAGGGGCTACGAGCAGTACTTC; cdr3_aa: CATGSPDRGYEQYF
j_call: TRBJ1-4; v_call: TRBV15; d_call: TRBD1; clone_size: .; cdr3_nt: TGTGCCCACAAGCCCTTTACCGGGACAGGGCGTGAAAAACTGTTTTTT; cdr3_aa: CAHKPFTGTGREKLFF
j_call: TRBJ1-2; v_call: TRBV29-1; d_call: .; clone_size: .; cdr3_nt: TGCAGCGTTCGCCCTGGACGGGACTATGGCTACACCTTC; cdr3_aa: CSVRPGRDYGYTF
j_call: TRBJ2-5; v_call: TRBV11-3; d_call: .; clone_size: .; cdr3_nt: TGTGCCAGCAGCGTAACTAGGGGAGGGACCCAGTACTTC; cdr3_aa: CASSVTRGGTQYF
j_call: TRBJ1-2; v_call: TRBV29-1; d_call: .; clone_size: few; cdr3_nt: TGCAGCGTTAATTTTGCGGCGGGCTACACCTTC; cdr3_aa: CSVNFAAGYTF
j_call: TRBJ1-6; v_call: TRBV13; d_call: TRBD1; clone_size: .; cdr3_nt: TGTGCCAGCAGCATAGGGACAGGGAGGGGTAATTCACCCCTCCACTTT; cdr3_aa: CASSIGTGRGNSPLHF
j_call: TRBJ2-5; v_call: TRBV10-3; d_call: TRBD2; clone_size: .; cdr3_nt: TGTGCCATCAGTGCCGGGGGGGCTGAGACCCAGTACTTC; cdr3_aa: CAISAGGAETQYF
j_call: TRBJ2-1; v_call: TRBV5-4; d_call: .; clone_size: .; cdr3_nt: TGTGCCAGCAGCGTCCAGGGCGGGATGAATAACGAGCAGTTCTTC; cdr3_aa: CASSVQGGMNNEQFF
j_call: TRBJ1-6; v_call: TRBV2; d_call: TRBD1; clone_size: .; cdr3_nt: TGTGCCAGCAGTGGAACCCGGGACAGGGCGTACTTT; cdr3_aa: CASSGTRDRAYF
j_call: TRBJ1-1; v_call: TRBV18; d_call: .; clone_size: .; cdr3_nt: TGTGCCAGCTCACCCGCGCGGGGGCTGAACACTGAAGCTTTCTTT; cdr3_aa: CASSPARGLNTEAFF
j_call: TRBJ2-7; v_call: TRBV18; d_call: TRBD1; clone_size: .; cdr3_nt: TGTGCCAGCTCACCACGAGGGGCAGGGGGCTCCTACGAGCAGTACTTC; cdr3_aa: CASSPRGAGGSYEQYF
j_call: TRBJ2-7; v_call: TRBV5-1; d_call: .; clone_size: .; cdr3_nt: TGCGCCAGCAGCACCGGACCCAAGAGGTCCCTCTACGAGCAGTACTTC; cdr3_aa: CASSTGPKRSLYEQYF
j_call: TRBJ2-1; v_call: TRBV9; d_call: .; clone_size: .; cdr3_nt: TGTGCCAGCAGCGTAGTGGTAGGGGGTGATGAGCAGTTCTTC; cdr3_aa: CASSVVVGGDEQFF
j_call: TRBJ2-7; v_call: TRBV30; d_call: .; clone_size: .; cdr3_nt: TGTGCCTGGAGTAGGGGAGGTTACGAGCAGTACTTC; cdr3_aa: CAWSRGGYEQYF
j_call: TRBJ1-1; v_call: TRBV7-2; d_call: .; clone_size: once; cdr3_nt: TGTGCCAGCAGCTTAGTCCTAACAGTCAACACTGAAGCTTTCTTT; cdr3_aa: CASSLVLTVNTEAFF
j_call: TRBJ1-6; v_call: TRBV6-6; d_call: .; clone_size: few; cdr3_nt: TGTGCCAGCAGCCCCTCCCCGAGTAGATTAGATTCACCCCTCCACTTT; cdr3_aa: CASSPSPSRLDSPLHF
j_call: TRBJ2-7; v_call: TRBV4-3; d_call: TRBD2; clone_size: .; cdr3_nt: TGCGCCAGCAGCCGTAGTGAGCGGGGCTACGAGCAGTACTTC; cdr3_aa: CASSRSERGYEQYF
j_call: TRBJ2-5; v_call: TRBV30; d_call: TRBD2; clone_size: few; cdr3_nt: TGTGCCTGGCGACTAGCGGGGTCCGGGGAGACCCAGTACTTC; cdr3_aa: CAWRLAGSGETQYF
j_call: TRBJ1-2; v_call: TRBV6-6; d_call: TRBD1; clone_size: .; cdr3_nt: TGTGCCAGCAGTTACAACAGGGGGGAAGGCTACACCTTC; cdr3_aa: CASSYNRGEGYTF
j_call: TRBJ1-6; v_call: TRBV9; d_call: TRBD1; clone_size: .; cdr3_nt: TGTGCCAGCAGCGTAGATCTGGGGGACAGTGGCTGGGCTTCACCCCTCCACTTT; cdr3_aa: CASSVDLGDSGWASPLHF
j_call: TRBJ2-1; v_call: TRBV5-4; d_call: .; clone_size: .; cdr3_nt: TGTGCCAGCAGCACCTACTGGGACGGCGAGCAGTTCTTC; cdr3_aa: CASSTYWDGEQFF